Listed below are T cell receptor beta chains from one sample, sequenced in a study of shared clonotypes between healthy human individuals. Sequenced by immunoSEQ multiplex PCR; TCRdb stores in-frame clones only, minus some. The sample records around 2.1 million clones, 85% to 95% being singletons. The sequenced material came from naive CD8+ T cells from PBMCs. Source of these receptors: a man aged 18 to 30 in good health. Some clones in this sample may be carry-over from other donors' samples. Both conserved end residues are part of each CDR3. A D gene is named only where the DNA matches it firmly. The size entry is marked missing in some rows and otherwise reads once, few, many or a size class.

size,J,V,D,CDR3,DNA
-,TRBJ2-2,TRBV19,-,CASNMGLNTGELFF,TGTGCCAGTAACATGGGACTGAACACCGGGGAGCTGTTTTTT
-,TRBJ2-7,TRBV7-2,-,CASTPVLSALSSYEQYF,TGTGCCAGCACCCCAGTGTTAAGCGCCCTCAGCTCCTACGAGCAGTACTTC
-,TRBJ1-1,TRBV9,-,CASSSRGEHTEAFF,TGTGCCAGCAGCTCCCGGGGAGAACACACTGAAGCTTTCTTT
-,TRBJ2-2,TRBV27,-,CASRRVGQNTGELFF,TGTGCCAGCAGACGAGTCGGACAGAACACCGGGGAGCTGTTTTTT
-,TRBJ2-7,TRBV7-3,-,CASSLGLRNEQYF,TGTGCCAGCAGCCTAGGACTGAGAAACGAGCAGTACTTC
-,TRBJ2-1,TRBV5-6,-,CASSLRYQDNEQFF,TGTGCCAGCAGCTTGCGGTACCAAGACAATGAGCAGTTCTTC
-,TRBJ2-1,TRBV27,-,CASSPLAGTYNEQFF,TGTGCCAGCAGTCCTTTGGCGGGAACCTACAATGAGCAGTTCTTC
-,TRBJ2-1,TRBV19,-,CASRLDYVGLDEQFF,TGTGCCAGTAGATTAGACTACGTCGGTTTGGATGAGCAGTTCTTC
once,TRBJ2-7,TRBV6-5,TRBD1,CASTHRGLDEQYF,TGTGCCAGCACCCACAGGGGGCTCGACGAGCAGTACTTC
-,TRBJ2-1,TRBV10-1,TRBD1,CASSPGQGNNEQFF,TGCGCCAGCAGTCCGGGACAGGGTAACAATGAGCAGTTCTTC
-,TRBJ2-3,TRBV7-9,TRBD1,CASSSTATGGHGTDTQYF,TGTGCCAGCAGCTCCACCGCAACAGGGGGTCATGGCACAGATACGCAGTATTTT
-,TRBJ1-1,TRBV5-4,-,CASSLYENTEAFF,TGTGCCAGCAGCTTGTATGAGAACACTGAAGCTTTCTTT
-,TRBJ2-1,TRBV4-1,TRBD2,CASTDRTSGSPLYNEQFF,TGCGCCAGCACCGATAGGACTAGCGGGAGTCCCCTCTACAATGAGCAGTTCTTC
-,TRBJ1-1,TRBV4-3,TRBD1,CASSQLQGAYTEAFF,TGCGCCAGCAGCCAATTACAGGGGGCATACACTGAAGCTTTCTTT
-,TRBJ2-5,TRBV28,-,CASSSPSSPGETQYF,TGTGCCAGCAGTTCCCCGTCTAGTCCGGGGGAGACCCAGTACTTC
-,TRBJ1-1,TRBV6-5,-,CASRAGTEAFF,TGTGCCAGCAGGGCTGGAACTGAAGCTTTCTTT
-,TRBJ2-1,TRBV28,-,CASSSYGSSYNEQFF,TGTGCCAGCAGTTCGTACGGGAGCTCCTACAATGAGCAGTTCTTC
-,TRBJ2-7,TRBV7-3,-,CASSSRIGDEQYF,TGTGCCAGCAGCTCTCGGATCGGGGACGAGCAGTACTTC
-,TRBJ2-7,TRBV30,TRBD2,CAWSQPGGSYEQYF,TGTGCCTGGAGCCAACCGGGCGGGAGTTACGAGCAGTACTTC
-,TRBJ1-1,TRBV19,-,CASSHGNTEAFF,TGTGCCAGTAGCCACGGGAACACTGAAGCTTTCTTT
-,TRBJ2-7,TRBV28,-,CASSPGPSYEQYF,TGTGCCAGCAGTCCCGGACCCAGCTACGAGCAGTACTTC
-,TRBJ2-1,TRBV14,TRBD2,CASSQAGLAEYIYNEQFF,TGTGCCAGCAGCCAAGCCGGGCTAGCGGAATATATCTACAATGAGCAGTTCTTC
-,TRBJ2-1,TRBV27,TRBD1,CASSPIDRGPYNEQFF,TGTGCCAGCAGTCCCATAGACAGGGGCCCCTACAATGAGCAGTTCTTC
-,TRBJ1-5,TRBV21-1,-,CASSPRGMDRNEVNQPQHF,TGTGCCAGCAGCCCCAGAGGTATGGACAGGAATGAGGTTAATCAGCCCCAGCATTTT
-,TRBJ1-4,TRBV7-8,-,CASSLNPVGLFF,TGTGCCAGCAGCTTAAACCCAGTAGGACTGTTTTTT
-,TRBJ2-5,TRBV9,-,CASSDNLRGETQYF,TGTGCCAGCAGCGACAACCTCAGAGGGGAGACCCAGTACTTC
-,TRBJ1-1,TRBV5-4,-,CASSPAVGAYTEAFF,TGTGCCAGCAGCCCCGCTGTGGGGGCGTACACTGAAGCTTTCTTT
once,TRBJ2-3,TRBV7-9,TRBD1,CASSPDRAPTDTQYF,TGTGCCAGCAGCCCGGACAGGGCCCCAACAGATACGCAGTATTTT
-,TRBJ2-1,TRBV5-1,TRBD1,CASSIRQGLGEQFF,TGCGCCAGCAGCATACGACAGGGGTTGGGTGAGCAGTTCTTC
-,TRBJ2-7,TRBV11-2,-,CASSYQMGVYEQYF,TGTGCCAGCAGCTACCAAATGGGAGTGTACGAGCAGTACTTC
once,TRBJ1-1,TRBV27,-,CASSLEFGNPNTEAFF,TGTGCCAGCAGTTTGGAGTTCGGAAATCCGAACACTGAAGCTTTCTTT
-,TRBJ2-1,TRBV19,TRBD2,CASSMGGRYNEQFF,TGTGCCAGTAGTATGGGCGGGAGATACAATGAGCAGTTCTTC
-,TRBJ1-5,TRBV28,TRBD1,CASSGDRDRGNLLDSNQPQHF,TGTGCCAGCAGTGGGGACCGGGACAGGGGAAACCTATTAGATAGCAATCAGCCCCAGCATTTT
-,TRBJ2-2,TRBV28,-,CASSWFDTGELFF,TGTGCCAGCAGTTGGTTCGACACCGGGGAGCTGTTTTTT
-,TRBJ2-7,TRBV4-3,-,CASSQVLGSPDYEQYF,TGCGCCAGCAGCCAAGTACTGGGATCCCCCGACTACGAGCAGTACTTC
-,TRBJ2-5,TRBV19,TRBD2,CASNLWGGRVETQYF,TGTGCCAGTAACCTATGGGGCGGGAGGGTCGAGACCCAGTACTTC
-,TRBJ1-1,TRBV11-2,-,CASSLESQGNTEAFF,TGTGCCAGCAGCTTAGAGTCTCAGGGGAACACTGAAGCTTTCTTT
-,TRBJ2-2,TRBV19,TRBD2,CASTAGTSGNGELFF,TGTGCCAGTACCGCGGGGACTAGCGGAAACGGGGAGCTGTTTTTT
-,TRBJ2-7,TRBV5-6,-,CASSQPDRGRGSDEQYF,TGTGCCAGCAGCCAACCCGATAGGGGAAGGGGTTCGGACGAGCAGTACTTC
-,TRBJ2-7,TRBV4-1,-,CASSHVVRRSYEQYF,TGCGCCAGCAGCCACGTCGTAAGGCGCTCCTACGAGCAGTACTTC
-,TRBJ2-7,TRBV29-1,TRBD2,CSVAGLAETQYF,TGCAGCGTGGCCGGACTAGCGGAAACTCAGTACTTC
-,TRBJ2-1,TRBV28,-,CASSLPQLYNEQFF,TGTGCCAGCAGTTTACCCCAATTATACAATGAGCAGTTCTTC
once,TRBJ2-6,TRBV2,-,CASSLGSGANVLTF,TGTGCCAGCAGTCTAGGGTCTGGGGCCAACGTCCTGACTTTC
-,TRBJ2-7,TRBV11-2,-,CASSPDRRSYEQYF,TGTGCCAGCAGCCCAGACAGGCGCTCCTACGAGCAGTACTTC
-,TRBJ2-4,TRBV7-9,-,CASSLVSGPVGNIQYF,TGTGCCAGCAGCTTAGTATCGGGACCCGTCGGAAACATTCAGTACTTC
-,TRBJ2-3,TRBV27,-,CASSVKGVRATDTQYF,TGTGCCAGCAGTGTGAAAGGAGTACGGGCCACAGATACGCAGTATTTT
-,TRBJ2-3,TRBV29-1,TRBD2,CSVEDRLAGALTDTQYF,TGCAGCGTTGAAGATCGACTAGCGGGAGCCCTCACAGATACGCAGTATTTT
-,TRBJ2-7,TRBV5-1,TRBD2,CASSSPATGGPTYEQYF,TGCGCCAGCAGCTCCCCCGCGACGGGGGGGCCAACCTACGAGCAGTACTTC
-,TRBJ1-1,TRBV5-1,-,CASSGPGLGTEAFF,TGCGCCAGCAGCGGACCGGGGCTAGGCACTGAAGCTTTCTTT
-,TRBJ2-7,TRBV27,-,CASSWGTTEQYF,TGTGCCAGCAGTTGGGGGACGACTGAGCAGTACTTC
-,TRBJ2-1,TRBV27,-,CASSFRPSSYNEQFF,TGTGCCAGCAGTTTTCGTCCGAGCTCCTACAATGAGCAGTTCTTC
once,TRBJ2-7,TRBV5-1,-,CASSSLVPSPYEQYF,TGCGCCAGCAGCTCCCTAGTTCCATCTCCTTACGAGCAGTACTTC
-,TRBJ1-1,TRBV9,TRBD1,CASSPGTGWTEAFF,TGTGCCAGCAGCCCCGGGACAGGGTGGACTGAAGCTTTCTTT
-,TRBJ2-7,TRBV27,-,CASREFGEQYF,TGTGCCAGCCGGGAGTTCGGCGAGCAGTACTTC
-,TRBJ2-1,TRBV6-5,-,CASSYRNRANEQFF,TGTGCCAGCAGTTACCGCAACCGGGCTAATGAGCAGTTCTTC
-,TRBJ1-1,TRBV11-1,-,CASSFISHANTEAFF,TGTGCCAGCAGCTTTATTTCACATGCGAACACTGAAGCTTTCTTT
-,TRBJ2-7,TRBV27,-,CASSFNMGSYEQYF,TGTGCCAGCAGTTTTAATATGGGGTCGTACGAGCAGTACTTC